These 8 T cell receptor beta chains were all obtained from the same sample, sequenced in a study of blood T cell repertoires in COVID-19. Method: immunoSEQ multiplex PCR; TCRdb's copy keeps in-frame clones and lacks some. The data hold about 240,000 clones, with 75% to 90% observed a single time. Sequencing was carried out using peripheral blood. The receptors stem from a woman aged 60 to 75 with active or convalescent COVID-19.

The V and J genes are TRBV11-2 and TRBJ2-5; 8 bases fit TRBD1. The CDR3 runs 15 residues. CDR1 SGHAT and CDR2 FQNNGV come from the germline V gene. J lost 1 base, V lost 4 bases, and 5 bases had no gene match. The CDR3 loop reads CASSYNQGAQETQYF. The CDR3 DNA is TGTGCCAGCAGCTACAATCAGGGGGCCCAAGAGACCCAGTACTTC.

The chain joins TRBV7-2 to TRBJ2-7; D call uncertain. The V gene lost 4 bases and the J gene lost 2 bases, with 15 bases spanning the gap. The CDR3 length is 15 residues. Germline loops: CDR1 SGHTA, CDR2 FQGNSA. The CDR3, as DNA: TGTGCCAGCAGCTCGGTATCTAGAGGAACCTACGAGCAGTACTTC. This sequence encodes CASSSVSRGTYEQYF.

This chain joins TRBV19 and TRBJ1-5; 9 positions agree with TRBD1. The germline V gene has CDR1 LNHDA and CDR2 SQIVND (reference sequence). With V trimmed by 4 bases and J by 6 bases, 10 bases remained unmatched. The length of the CDR3 is 16 residues. This CDR3 is CASSTPDRGEGQPQHF. The CDR3 DNA reads as TGTGCCAGTAGTACCCCGGACAGGGGAGAGGGTCAGCCCCAGCATTTT.

V and J are TRBV12-3 or TRBV12-4 and TRBJ2-2; 7 bases fit TRBD2. This CDR3 is 13 amino acids long. Trimming at V came to 3 bases and at J to 6 bases, leaving 1 base not matched to a gene. The CDR3 nucleotides are TGTGCCAGCAGTTTGGGGGGGGCCGGGGAGCTGTTTTTT. It is translated as CASSLGGAGELFF.

The chain joins TRBV15 to TRBJ2-3; 10 nucleotides match TRBD2. The CDR3 is 18 residues long. V lost 1 base, J lost 6 bases, and 13 bases stayed unmatched. The germline CDR1 and CDR2 sequences are LNHNV and YYDKDF (reference sequence). This CDR3 is CATSRARGGLAGADTQYF. Written as DNA, the CDR3 is TGTGCCACCAGCAGAGCCCGAGGGGGGCTAGCGGGGGCTGATACGCAGTATTTT. Drawing the rest from reference TRBV15 and TRBJ2-3, the complete variable domain is DAMVIQNPRYQVTQFGKPVTLSCSQTLNHNVMYWYQQKSSQAPKLLFHYYDKDFNNEADTPDNFQSRRPNTSFCFLDIRSPGLGDTAMYLCATSRARGGLAGADTQYFGPGTRLTVL.

This chain uses TRBV7-2 with TRBJ2-2, with D possibly matching TRBD2 (6 bases). CDR1 and CDR2 (germline): SGHTA, FQGNSA. CDR3 size: 16 residues. The V gene lost 0 bases and the J gene lost 7 bases, with 15 bases spanning the gap. The DNA of the CDR3 is TGTGCCAGCAGCTTAGCGGGAGGACTAAGAGGCGGGGAGCTGTTTTTT. Protein sequence: CASSLAGGLRGGELFF.

The chain employs TRBV27 and TRBJ2-1; D is unresolved. The germline CDR1 and CDR2 sequences are MNHEY and SMNVEV (reference sequence). The CDR3 has 16 amino acids. V lost 2 bases and J 1 base, leaving 12 bases between the germline ends. Here the CDR3 reads CASSLRFRKSYNEQFF. CDR3 sequence (DNA): TGTGCCAGCAGTTTAAGGTTCAGGAAGTCCTACAATGAGCAGTTCTTC.

This clone was seen a single time. V usage is TRBV12-3 or TRBV12-4 and J usage is TRBJ2-1; TRBD2 is a possible D gene (5 bases). Trimming took 5 bases from V and 7 from J, leaving 12 bases between them. This CDR3 has 13 amino acids. The CDR3 sequence is CASSGLTRNEQFF. The CDR3 nucleotides read TGTGCCAGCAGTGGACTCACCCGAAATGAGCAGTTCTTC.